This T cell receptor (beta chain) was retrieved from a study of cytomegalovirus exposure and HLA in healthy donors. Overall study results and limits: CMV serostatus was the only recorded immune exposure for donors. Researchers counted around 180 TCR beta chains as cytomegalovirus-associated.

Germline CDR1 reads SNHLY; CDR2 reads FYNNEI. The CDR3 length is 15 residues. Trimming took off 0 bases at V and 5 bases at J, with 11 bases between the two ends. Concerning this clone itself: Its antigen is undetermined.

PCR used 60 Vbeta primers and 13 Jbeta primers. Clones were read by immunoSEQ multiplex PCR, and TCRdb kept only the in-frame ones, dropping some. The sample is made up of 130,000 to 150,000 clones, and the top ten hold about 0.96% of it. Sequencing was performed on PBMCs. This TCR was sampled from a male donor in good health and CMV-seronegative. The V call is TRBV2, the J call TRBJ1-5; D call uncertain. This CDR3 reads CASSEALGSYQPQHF. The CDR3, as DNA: TGTGCCAGCAGTGAAGCGCTTGGGAGTTATCAGCCCCAGCATTTT.